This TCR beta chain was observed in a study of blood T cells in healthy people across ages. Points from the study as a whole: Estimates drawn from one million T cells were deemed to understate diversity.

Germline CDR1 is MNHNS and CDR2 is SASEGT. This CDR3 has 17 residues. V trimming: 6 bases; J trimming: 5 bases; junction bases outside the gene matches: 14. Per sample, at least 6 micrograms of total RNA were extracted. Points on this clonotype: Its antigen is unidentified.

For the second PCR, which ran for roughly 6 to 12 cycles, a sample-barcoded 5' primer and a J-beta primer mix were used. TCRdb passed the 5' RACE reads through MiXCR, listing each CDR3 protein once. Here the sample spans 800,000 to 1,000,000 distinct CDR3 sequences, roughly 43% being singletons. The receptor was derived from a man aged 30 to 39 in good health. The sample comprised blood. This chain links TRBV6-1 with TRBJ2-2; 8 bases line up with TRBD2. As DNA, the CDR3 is TGTGCCAGCAGCCTCCTCGGGGGGGTGATTGGAACCGGGGAGCTGTTTTTT. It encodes CASSLLGGVIGTGELFF.